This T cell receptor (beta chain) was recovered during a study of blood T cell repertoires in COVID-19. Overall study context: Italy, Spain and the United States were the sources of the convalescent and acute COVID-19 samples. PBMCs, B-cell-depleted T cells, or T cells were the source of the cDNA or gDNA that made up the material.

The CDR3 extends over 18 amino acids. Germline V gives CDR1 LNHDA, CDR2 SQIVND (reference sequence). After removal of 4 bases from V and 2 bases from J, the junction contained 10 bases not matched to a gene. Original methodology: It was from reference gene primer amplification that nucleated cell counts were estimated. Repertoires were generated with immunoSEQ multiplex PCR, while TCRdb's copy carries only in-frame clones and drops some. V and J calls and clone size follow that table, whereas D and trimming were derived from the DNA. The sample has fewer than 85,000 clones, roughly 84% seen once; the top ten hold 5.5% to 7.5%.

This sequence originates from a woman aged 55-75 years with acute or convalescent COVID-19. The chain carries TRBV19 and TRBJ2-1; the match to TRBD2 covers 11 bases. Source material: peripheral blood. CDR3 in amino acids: CASSSPFFSGGAYNEQFF. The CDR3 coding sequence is TGTGCCAGTAGTAGCCCATTTTTTAGCGGGGGGGCCTACAATGAGCAGTTCTTC.